This T cell receptor (beta chain) was captured by sequencing in a study of beta chain features in type 1 diabetes (dated 2018 in TCRdb). For the wider study: Mean age, gender distribution, total cell number and subset yield did not differ between patients and healthy donors. A total of 85 million to 110 million sorted cells were examined across all samples, and RNA yield correlated strongly with the number of cells per subset. The study compared the TCRB repertoires of sorted circulating CD4+ T cell subsets in recently diagnosed type 1 diabetes patients with those in matched healthy donors. Regulatory and stem cell-like memory subsets were obtained from only 8 patients and roughly eight healthy donors, while naive and central memory subsets were obtained from all 30 or so donors.

From cysteine to phenylalanine, the CDR3 is 15 amino acids long. The retained sequence is limited to the CDR3, 45 bases, with the frame set at the first base. In the germline V gene, CDR1 corresponds to SGHRS and CDR2 to YFSETQ. At the junction V is shortened by 3 bases and J by 2 bases; bases outside the gene matches: 5. From each donor, a single peripheral blood sample of approximately 110 mL on average was drawn into heparinised tubes. Naive, central memory, regulatory and stem cell-like memory CD4+ T cells were sorted on a BD FACSAria II using a panel including CD45RO, CCR7, CD25, CD127, CD95 and CD27. Purity was above 95% for every sorted population. Right away, PBMCs were isolated by Lymphoprep density gradient centrifugation and were stained directly, with no culture step. Samples were stained and sorted in pairs, with one healthy donor and one patient per experiment, so that batch effects were minimized.

A note on this clone: The clone's antigen remains unknown. Base-call qualities are not available, and no considerably larger clone is one nucleotide away.

On the study overall, not on this receptor specifically: Because cDNA was sequenced instead of genomic DNA, activated cells with high expression could be over-represented, although the groups did not differ in activation or CD3 levels. Because small numbers of individuals were included in the HLA sub-analyses, any influence of HLA type on TCRB rearrangement was left unresolved. PCR may preferentially amplify shorter templates, but because patient and control samples were amplified and corrected together, any resulting skew would affect both groups equally. At VDJ recombination sites, patients with type 1 diabetes made fewer insertions and deleted more nucleotides, a pattern implying thymic rearrangement abnormalities. In all four CD4+ subsets, TCRB CDR3 length was moderately but significantly shorter in type 1 diabetes patients. The naive, central memory and regulatory TCRB repertoires appeared to resemble one another more closely among patients than among healthy donors.

The High Capacity cDNA Reverse Transcription Kit was used to reverse transcribe all of the isolated RNA, meaning that expressed TCRB transcripts were what got sequenced. Naive, central memory and regulatory T cell samples underwent deep immunoSEQ sequencing, averaging about 3.3 million total reads per sample. After sorted cells were lysed in RLT buffer, RNA was extracted with DNase-treated RNeasy Micro or Mini kits, with the choice depending on cell number. Each cell subset was processed separately to prevent cross-contamination, with patient and healthy donor samples processed together. Using the immunoSEQ multiplex PCR, TCRB sequences were amplified from cDNA into 87-bp fragments spanning the CDR3 region. The amplicons were sequenced using the Illumina HiSeq platform. The authors processed their data as follows. PCR bias was computationally corrected using synthetic template baselines, reads within Hamming distance 2 were collapsed, and singletons that could not be merged were discarded. Reads were aligned against IMGT to assign V, D and J genes, CDR3 length and insertions or deletions at six rearrangement sites. Within each subset, clonotype counts were normalized to the number of sorted cells before true diversity and Gini coefficients were calculated with the tcR R package. The overlap coefficient, calculated on TCRB nucleotide sequences, was used to measure repertoire sharing. As a proxy for the pre-selection repertoire, out-of-frame TCRB sequences from naive cells were analyzed. What TCRdb holds here is the immuneACCESS table cut down to in-frame rearrangements. Part of the clones is not present; checked against another copy, under half of the missing clones reflect an unresolved V gene, and the others are unexplained. That table gives V, J and clone size, and the DNA gave D and trimming. The sample table shows about 350,000 clones, and 15% to 20% are seen once. The ten largest clonotypes hold 0.044% of the sample.

The sequence links TRBV5-1 to TRBJ2-1; a stretch of 7 junction bases matches TRBD2. This receptor was identified in a woman between 18 and 29 years old in good health. The sequenced sample consisted of naive CD4+ T cells from blood. The cell subset or site label on this specimen signifies: true naive CD4+ T cells. The nucleotides are TGCGCCAGCAGCTCTCGGGCGGGAGCCTACAATGAGCAGTTCTTC. Its product reads: CASSSRAGAYNEQFF.